These T cell receptor beta chains were read from a single sample in a study of beta chain features in type 1 diabetes. Generated by immunoSEQ multiplex PCR, the TCRdb table keeps only in-frame clones and is missing some. The sample gives roughly 700,000 clones, about an eighth of which show up once; less than 0.025% is in the top ten. The sequencing input was naive CD4+ T cells from blood. These receptors all come from a man aged 18 to 29 with type 1 diabetes. CDR3s include the opening cysteine and the closing phenylalanine or tryptophan. The order of the fields is CDR3 protein, CDR3 DNA, D gene, J gene, CDR3 length, V gene, clone size. D genes are given only for firm matches. Where a row states a size, it is once, few, many or the class of an expanded clone; other rows omit it.

cdr3_aa: CASTTSGGYSPLHF
cdr3_nt: TGTGCCAGCACCACGTCGGGGGGTTATTCACCCCTCCACTTT
d_call: -
j_call: TRBJ1-6
cdr3_length: 14
v_call: TRBV6-5
clone_size: -

cdr3_aa: CASSYGREPGANVLTF
cdr3_nt: TGTGCCAGCAGTTACGGCAGGGAGCCTGGGGCCAACGTCCTGACTTTC
d_call: -
j_call: TRBJ2-6
cdr3_length: 16
v_call: TRBV6-5
clone_size: -

cdr3_aa: CASGNSPHNYGYTF
cdr3_nt: TGTGCCAGCGGGAACAGTCCGCATAACTATGGCTACACCTTC
d_call: -
j_call: TRBJ1-2
cdr3_length: 14
v_call: TRBV18
clone_size: -

cdr3_aa: CAWSEGDHQPQHF
cdr3_nt: TGTGCCTGGAGTGAAGGCGACCATCAGCCCCAGCATTTT
d_call: -
j_call: TRBJ1-5
cdr3_length: 13
v_call: TRBV30
clone_size: few

cdr3_aa: CASSINRDYEQYF
cdr3_nt: TGTGCCAGTAGTATTAACCGTGACTACGAGCAGTACTTC
d_call: -
j_call: TRBJ2-7
cdr3_length: 13
v_call: TRBV19
clone_size: once

cdr3_aa: CSVERDRGNGYTF
cdr3_nt: TGCAGCGTTGAGAGGGACAGGGGGAATGGCTACACCTTC
d_call: TRBD1
j_call: TRBJ1-2
cdr3_length: 13
v_call: TRBV29-1
clone_size: -

cdr3_aa: CASSSRGEGNQPQHF
cdr3_nt: TGTGCCAGCAGCTCGAGGGGGGAAGGCAATCAGCCCCAGCATTTT
d_call: -
j_call: TRBJ1-5
cdr3_length: 15
v_call: TRBV9
clone_size: -

cdr3_aa: CASSRTGDITEAFF
cdr3_nt: TGTGCCAGCAGCAGGACAGGGGATATCACTGAAGCTTTCTTT
d_call: TRBD1
j_call: TRBJ1-1
cdr3_length: 14
v_call: TRBV9
clone_size: -

cdr3_aa: CASSPLLAGGLGEQFF
cdr3_nt: TGTGCCAGCAGCCCGCTCCTAGCGGGGGGGCTCGGTGAGCAGTTCTTC
d_call: TRBD2
j_call: TRBJ2-1
cdr3_length: 16
v_call: TRBV4-2
clone_size: few

cdr3_aa: CASSLNPVGDSDTQYF
cdr3_nt: TGTGCCAGCAGCCTGAACCCTGTAGGGGATTCGGATACGCAGTATTTT
d_call: -
j_call: TRBJ2-3
cdr3_length: 16
v_call: TRBV2
clone_size: -

cdr3_aa: CASSVLDGAGELFF
cdr3_nt: TGTGCCAGCAGCGTCTTGGACGGGGCCGGGGAGCTGTTTTTT
d_call: -
j_call: TRBJ2-2
cdr3_length: 14
v_call: TRBV9
clone_size: -

cdr3_aa: CASAWVSTGNTIYF
cdr3_nt: TGTGCCAGCGCATGGGTATCTACTGGAAACACCATATATTTT
d_call: -
j_call: TRBJ1-3
cdr3_length: 14
v_call: TRBV13
clone_size: -

cdr3_aa: CSVCDGTYEQYF
cdr3_nt: TGCAGCGTATGCGACGGGACCTACGAGCAGTACTTC
d_call: -
j_call: TRBJ2-7
cdr3_length: 12
v_call: TRBV29-1
clone_size: few

cdr3_aa: CASSPGQGDGEQYF
cdr3_nt: TGCGCCAGCAGCCCGGGACAGGGGGACGGGGAGCAGTACTTC
d_call: TRBD1
j_call: TRBJ2-7
cdr3_length: 14
v_call: TRBV5-1
clone_size: few

cdr3_aa: CASSYSEGQDNSPLHF
cdr3_nt: TGTGCCAGCAGTTACTCAGAGGGGCAGGATAATTCACCCCTCCACTTT
d_call: -
j_call: TRBJ1-6
cdr3_length: 16
v_call: TRBV6-6
clone_size: few

cdr3_aa: CASRGTATNEKLFF
cdr3_nt: TGCGCCTCTCGCGGGACTGCAACTAATGAAAAACTGTTTTTT
d_call: -
j_call: TRBJ1-4
cdr3_length: 14
v_call: TRBV5-1
clone_size: -

cdr3_aa: CASSLGGTGYTF
cdr3_nt: TGTGCCAGCAGCTTAGGGGGGACAGGCTACACCTTC
d_call: -
j_call: TRBJ1-2
cdr3_length: 12
v_call: TRBV7-2
clone_size: -

cdr3_aa: CASSFSSTDTQYF
cdr3_nt: TGCGCCAGCAGCTTTTCTAGCACAGATACGCAGTATTTT
d_call: -
j_call: TRBJ2-3
cdr3_length: 13
v_call: TRBV5-1
clone_size: -

cdr3_aa: CASSLAAGATDTQYF
cdr3_nt: TGTGCCAGCAGCTTAGCGGCGGGGGCCACAGATACGCAGTATTTT
d_call: -
j_call: TRBJ2-3
cdr3_length: 15
v_call: TRBV7-6
clone_size: -

cdr3_aa: CASSLAGGNLLSEQYF
cdr3_nt: TGTGCCAGCAGCTTAGCCGGGGGTAACCTCCTGTCCGAGCAGTACTTC
d_call: -
j_call: TRBJ2-7
cdr3_length: 16
v_call: TRBV7-6
clone_size: few

cdr3_aa: CASSFGQSYEQYF
cdr3_nt: TGTGCCAGCAGCTTCGGACAGTCCTACGAGCAGTACTTC
d_call: -
j_call: TRBJ2-7
cdr3_length: 13
v_call: TRBV5-4
clone_size: few

cdr3_aa: CSVKTDGYTF
cdr3_nt: TGCAGCGTCAAGACAGATGGCTACACCTTC
d_call: -
j_call: TRBJ1-2
cdr3_length: 10
v_call: TRBV29-1
clone_size: few

cdr3_aa: CSAMDRDITGELFF
cdr3_nt: TGCAGCGCAATGGACCGAGATATCACCGGGGAGCTGTTTTTT
d_call: -
j_call: TRBJ2-2
cdr3_length: 14
v_call: TRBV29-1
clone_size: few

cdr3_aa: CASSPKDSLTGELFF
cdr3_nt: TGTGCCAGCTCACCAAAGGACTCCCTCACCGGGGAGCTGTTTTTT
d_call: -
j_call: TRBJ2-2
cdr3_length: 15
v_call: TRBV18
clone_size: -

cdr3_aa: CASRVTGGATNEKLFF
cdr3_nt: TGTGCCAGCAGAGTGACAGGGGGGGCGACTAATGAAAAACTGTTTTTT
d_call: TRBD1
j_call: TRBJ1-4
cdr3_length: 16
v_call: TRBV2
clone_size: few

cdr3_aa: CASGRTGASYEQYF
cdr3_nt: TGCGCCAGCGGTCGGACAGGGGCCAGCTACGAGCAGTACTTC
d_call: TRBD1
j_call: TRBJ2-7
cdr3_length: 14
v_call: TRBV10-1
clone_size: -

cdr3_aa: CASSSAQGGYGYTF
cdr3_nt: TGTGCCAGCAGCTCAGCACAGGGCGGGTATGGCTACACCTTC
d_call: -
j_call: TRBJ1-2
cdr3_length: 14
v_call: TRBV7-9
clone_size: few

cdr3_aa: CASSFGDRMNTGELFF
cdr3_nt: TGCGCCAGCAGCTTCGGGGACAGAATGAACACCGGGGAGCTGTTTTTT
d_call: TRBD1
j_call: TRBJ2-2
cdr3_length: 16
v_call: TRBV5-1
clone_size: -

cdr3_aa: CATSGASGGALETQYF
cdr3_nt: TGTGCCACCAGCGGTGCGAGCGGGGGGGCCTTGGAGACCCAGTACTTC
d_call: TRBD2
j_call: TRBJ2-5
cdr3_length: 16
v_call: TRBV15
clone_size: -

cdr3_aa: CASSDARGVFGANVLTF
cdr3_nt: TGTGCCAGCAGTGATGCTCGGGGGGTTTTTGGGGCCAACGTCCTGACTTTC
d_call: TRBD2
j_call: TRBJ2-6
cdr3_length: 17
v_call: TRBV6-1
clone_size: few

cdr3_aa: CASSILDRREAFF
cdr3_nt: TGTGCCAGTAGTATTTTGGACAGGCGTGAAGCTTTCTTT
d_call: TRBD1
j_call: TRBJ1-1
cdr3_length: 13
v_call: TRBV19
clone_size: few

cdr3_aa: CAWSVPGGNQPQHF
cdr3_nt: TGTGCCTGGAGTGTACCGGGGGGCAATCAGCCCCAGCATTTT
d_call: -
j_call: TRBJ1-5
cdr3_length: 14
v_call: TRBV30
clone_size: -

cdr3_aa: CAWDEQGFEAFF
cdr3_nt: TGTGCCTGGGATGAACAGGGGTTTGAAGCTTTCTTT
d_call: TRBD1
j_call: TRBJ1-1
cdr3_length: 12
v_call: TRBV30
clone_size: -

cdr3_aa: CASSVVEGRGYGYTF
cdr3_nt: TGTGCCAGCAGCGTAGTTGAGGGTAGGGGCTATGGCTACACCTTC
d_call: -
j_call: TRBJ1-2
cdr3_length: 15
v_call: TRBV9
clone_size: few

cdr3_aa: CASSPGQGAPTAYEQYF
cdr3_nt: TGCGCCAGCAGCCCGGGACAGGGGGCTCCGACGGCCTACGAGCAGTACTTC
d_call: TRBD1
j_call: TRBJ2-7
cdr3_length: 17
v_call: TRBV5-1
clone_size: few

cdr3_aa: CASSLQAGPQETQYF
cdr3_nt: TGTGCCAGCAGCTTACAGGCAGGGCCTCAAGAGACCCAGTACTTC
d_call: -
j_call: TRBJ2-5
cdr3_length: 15
v_call: TRBV7-3
clone_size: -

cdr3_aa: CASSPPQGGNTGELFF
cdr3_nt: TGTGCCAGCTCACCCCCTCAAGGGGGCAACACCGGGGAGCTGTTTTTT
d_call: TRBD1
j_call: TRBJ2-2
cdr3_length: 16
v_call: TRBV18
clone_size: -

cdr3_aa: CAVGGYSNQPQHF
cdr3_nt: TGTGCCGTGGGGGGATATAGCAATCAGCCCCAGCATTTT
d_call: -
j_call: TRBJ1-5
cdr3_length: 13
v_call: TRBV6-1
clone_size: -

cdr3_aa: CASSLGSGGSQYF
cdr3_nt: TGTGCCAGCAGCTTAGGTAGCGGGGGATCCCAGTACTTC
d_call: TRBD2
j_call: TRBJ2-5
cdr3_length: 13
v_call: TRBV11-2
clone_size: few

cdr3_aa: CASSLMGQNSDEQYF
cdr3_nt: TGTGCCAGCAGCTTAATGGGACAGAACTCGGACGAGCAGTACTTC
d_call: TRBD1
j_call: TRBJ2-7
cdr3_length: 15
v_call: TRBV7-9
clone_size: -

cdr3_aa: CASSLGQPGNTIYF
cdr3_nt: TGTGCCAGCAGCCTCGGACAACCTGGAAACACCATATATTTT
d_call: -
j_call: TRBJ1-3
cdr3_length: 14
v_call: TRBV7-9
clone_size: -

cdr3_aa: CASSLARDRANTEAFF
cdr3_nt: TGCGCCAGCAGCTTGGCCCGGGACAGGGCGAACACTGAAGCTTTCTTT
d_call: TRBD1
j_call: TRBJ1-1
cdr3_length: 16
v_call: TRBV5-1
clone_size: -

cdr3_aa: CASRGLTGTYTF
cdr3_nt: TGTGCCAGCAGAGGCCTAACAGGGACCTACACCTTC
d_call: -
j_call: TRBJ1-2
cdr3_length: 12
v_call: TRBV25-1
clone_size: -

cdr3_aa: CATSREGTHVTYGYTF
cdr3_nt: TGTGCCACCAGCAGAGAGGGAACTCACGTTACCTATGGCTACACCTTC
d_call: -
j_call: TRBJ1-2
cdr3_length: 16
v_call: TRBV15
clone_size: few

cdr3_aa: CASSLGGTRYEQYF
cdr3_nt: TGTGCCAGCAGCTTGGGTGGGACCAGGTATGAGCAGTACTTC
d_call: -
j_call: TRBJ2-7
cdr3_length: 14
v_call: TRBV7-2
clone_size: few

cdr3_aa: CASSVSSPEAFF
cdr3_nt: TGTGCCAGTAGCGTGAGTTCCCCCGAAGCTTTCTTT
d_call: -
j_call: TRBJ1-1
cdr3_length: 12
v_call: TRBV19
clone_size: -

cdr3_aa: CASSKKGGTGKLFF
cdr3_nt: TGTGCCAGCAGTAAAAAAGGCGGGACGGGAAAACTGTTTTTT
d_call: -
j_call: TRBJ1-4
cdr3_length: 14
v_call: TRBV2
clone_size: -

cdr3_aa: CASSVRDREDTDTQYF
cdr3_nt: TGTGCCAGCAGCGTACGTGACAGGGAAGACACAGATACGCAGTATTTT
d_call: TRBD1
j_call: TRBJ2-3
cdr3_length: 16
v_call: TRBV9
clone_size: few

cdr3_aa: CASSSGLVPGELFF
cdr3_nt: TGTGCCAGCAGTTCCGGACTAGTACCCGGGGAGCTGTTTTTT
d_call: TRBD2
j_call: TRBJ2-2
cdr3_length: 14
v_call: TRBV28
clone_size: -

cdr3_aa: CAISTGTTYGYTF
cdr3_nt: TGTGCCATCAGTACCGGGACAACATATGGCTACACCTTC
d_call: -
j_call: TRBJ1-2
cdr3_length: 13
v_call: TRBV10-3
clone_size: few

cdr3_aa: CASSLARPVGEQYF
cdr3_nt: TGTGCCAGCAGCTTAGCCCGGCCGGTTGGGGAGCAGTACTTC
d_call: -
j_call: TRBJ2-7
cdr3_length: 14
v_call: TRBV13
clone_size: few

cdr3_aa: CASSLGQGSYEQYF
cdr3_nt: TGCGCCAGCAGCCTCGGACAGGGCTCCTACGAGCAGTACTTC
d_call: TRBD1
j_call: TRBJ2-7
cdr3_length: 14
v_call: TRBV4-1
clone_size: -

cdr3_aa: CASTPGGNQPQHF
cdr3_nt: TGTGCCAGCACCCCAGGGGGCAATCAGCCCCAGCATTTT
d_call: -
j_call: TRBJ1-5
cdr3_length: 13
v_call: TRBV6-5
clone_size: -

cdr3_aa: CSVRGPNNSPLHF
cdr3_nt: TGCAGCGTTCGGGGGCCCAATAATTCACCCCTCCACTTT
d_call: -
j_call: TRBJ1-6
cdr3_length: 13
v_call: TRBV29-1
clone_size: few

cdr3_aa: CASSRGTNTEAFF
cdr3_nt: TGTGCCAGCAGTCGGGGGACGAACACTGAAGCTTTCTTT
d_call: -
j_call: TRBJ1-1
cdr3_length: 13
v_call: TRBV6-5
clone_size: few